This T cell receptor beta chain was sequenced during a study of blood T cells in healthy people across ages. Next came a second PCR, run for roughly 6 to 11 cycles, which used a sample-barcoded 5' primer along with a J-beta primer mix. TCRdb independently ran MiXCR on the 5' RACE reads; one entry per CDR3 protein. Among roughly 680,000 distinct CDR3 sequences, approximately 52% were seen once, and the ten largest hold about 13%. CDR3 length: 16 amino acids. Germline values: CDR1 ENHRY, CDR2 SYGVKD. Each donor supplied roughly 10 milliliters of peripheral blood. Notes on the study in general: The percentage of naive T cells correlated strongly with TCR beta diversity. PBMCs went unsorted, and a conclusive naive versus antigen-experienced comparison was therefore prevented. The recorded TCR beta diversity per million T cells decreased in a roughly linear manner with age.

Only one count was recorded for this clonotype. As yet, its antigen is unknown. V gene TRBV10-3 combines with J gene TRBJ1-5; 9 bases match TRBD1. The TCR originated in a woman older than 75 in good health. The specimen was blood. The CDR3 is CSTSRIRQGDNQPQHF. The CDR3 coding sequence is TGTTCCACCTCCAGGATTCGACAGGGGGACAATCAGCCCCAGCATTTT.